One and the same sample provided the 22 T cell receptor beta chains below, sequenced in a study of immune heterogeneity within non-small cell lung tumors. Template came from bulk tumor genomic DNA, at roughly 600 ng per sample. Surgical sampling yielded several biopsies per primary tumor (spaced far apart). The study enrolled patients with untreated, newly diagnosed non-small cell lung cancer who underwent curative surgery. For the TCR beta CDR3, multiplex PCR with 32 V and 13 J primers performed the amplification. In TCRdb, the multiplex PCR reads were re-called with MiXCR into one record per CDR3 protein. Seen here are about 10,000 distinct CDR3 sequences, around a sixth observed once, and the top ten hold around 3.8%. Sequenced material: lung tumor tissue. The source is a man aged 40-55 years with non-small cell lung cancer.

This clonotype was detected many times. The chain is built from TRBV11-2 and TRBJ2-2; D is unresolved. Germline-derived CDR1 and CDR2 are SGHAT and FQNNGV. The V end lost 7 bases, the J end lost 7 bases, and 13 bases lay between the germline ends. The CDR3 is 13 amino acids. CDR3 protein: CASNDIMNGELFF. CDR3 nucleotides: TGTGCCAGCAACGATATTATGAACGGGGAGCTGTTTTTT.

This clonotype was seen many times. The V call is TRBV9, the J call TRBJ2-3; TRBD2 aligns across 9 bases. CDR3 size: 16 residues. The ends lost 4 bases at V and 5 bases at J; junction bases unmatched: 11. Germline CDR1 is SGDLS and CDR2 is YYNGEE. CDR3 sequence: CASSPRPAGGGDTQYF. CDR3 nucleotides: TGTGCCAGCAGCCCTAGGCCAGCGGGAGGTGGAGATACGCAGTATTTT.

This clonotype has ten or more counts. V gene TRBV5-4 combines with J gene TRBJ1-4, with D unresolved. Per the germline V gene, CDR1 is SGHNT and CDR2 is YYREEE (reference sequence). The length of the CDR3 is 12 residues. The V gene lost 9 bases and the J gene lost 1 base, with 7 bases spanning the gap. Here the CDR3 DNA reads TGTGCCATCCGCGAAACTAATGAAAAACTGTTTTTT. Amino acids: CAIRETNEKLFF.

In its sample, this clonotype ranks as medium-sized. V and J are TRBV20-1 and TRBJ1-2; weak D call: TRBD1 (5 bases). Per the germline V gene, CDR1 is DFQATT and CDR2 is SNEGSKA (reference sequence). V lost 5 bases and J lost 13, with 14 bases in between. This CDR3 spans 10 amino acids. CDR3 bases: TGCAGTGCTGGGACGGACCATCTCACCTTC. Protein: CSAGTDHLTF.

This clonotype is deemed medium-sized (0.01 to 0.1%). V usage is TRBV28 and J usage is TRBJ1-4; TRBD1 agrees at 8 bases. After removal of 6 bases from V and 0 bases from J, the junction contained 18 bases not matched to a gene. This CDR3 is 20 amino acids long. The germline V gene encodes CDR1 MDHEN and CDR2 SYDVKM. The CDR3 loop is CASSPTWAGGWVTTNEKLFF. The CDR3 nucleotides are TGTGCCAGCAGCCCTACTTGGGCAGGGGGCTGGGTAACAACTAATGAAAAACTGTTTTTT.

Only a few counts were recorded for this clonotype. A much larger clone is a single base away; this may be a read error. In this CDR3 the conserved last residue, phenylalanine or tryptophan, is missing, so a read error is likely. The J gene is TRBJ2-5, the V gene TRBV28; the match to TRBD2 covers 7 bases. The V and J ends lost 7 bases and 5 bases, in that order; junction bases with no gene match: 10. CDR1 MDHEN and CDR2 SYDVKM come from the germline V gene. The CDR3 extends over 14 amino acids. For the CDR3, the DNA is TGTGCCAGCACTACCCAGCGGGATTGGGAGACCCAGTACCTC. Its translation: CASTTQRDWETQYL.

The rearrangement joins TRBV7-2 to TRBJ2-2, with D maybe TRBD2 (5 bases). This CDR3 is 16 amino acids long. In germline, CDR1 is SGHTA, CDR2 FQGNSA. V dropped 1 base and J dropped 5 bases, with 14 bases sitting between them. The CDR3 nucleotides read TGTGCCAGCAGCTTAGTGGTGGGAGTACGGACCGGGGAGCTGTTTTTT. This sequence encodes CASSLVVGVRTGELFF.

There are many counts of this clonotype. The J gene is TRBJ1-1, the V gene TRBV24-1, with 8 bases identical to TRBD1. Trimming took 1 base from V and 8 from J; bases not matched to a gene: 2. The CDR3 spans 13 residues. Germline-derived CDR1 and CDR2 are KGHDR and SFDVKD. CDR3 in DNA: TGTGCCACCAGTGATTTCTGGACAGGGGAAGCTTTCTTT. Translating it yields CATSDFWTGEAFF.

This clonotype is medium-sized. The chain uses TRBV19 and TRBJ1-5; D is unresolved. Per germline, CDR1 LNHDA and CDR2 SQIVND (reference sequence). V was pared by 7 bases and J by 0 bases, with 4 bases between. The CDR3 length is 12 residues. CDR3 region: CASTYSNQPQHF. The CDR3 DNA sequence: TGTGCCAGTACGTATAGCAATCAGCCCCAGCATTTT.

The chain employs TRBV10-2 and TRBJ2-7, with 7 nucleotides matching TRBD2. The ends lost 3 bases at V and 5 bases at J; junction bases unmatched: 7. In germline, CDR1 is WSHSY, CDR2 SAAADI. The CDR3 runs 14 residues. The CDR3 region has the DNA TGCGCCAGCAGTGATGTGGGAGGGCCCAACGAGCAGTACTTC. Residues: CASSDVGGPNEQYF.

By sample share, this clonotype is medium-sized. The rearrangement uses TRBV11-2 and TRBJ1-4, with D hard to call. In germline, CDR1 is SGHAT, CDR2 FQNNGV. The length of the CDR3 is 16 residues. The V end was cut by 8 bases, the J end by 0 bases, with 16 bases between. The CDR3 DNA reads TGTGCCAGCGGCACAGAGAGAGCTTCAACTAATGAAAAACTGTTTTTT. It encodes CASGTERASTNEKLFF.

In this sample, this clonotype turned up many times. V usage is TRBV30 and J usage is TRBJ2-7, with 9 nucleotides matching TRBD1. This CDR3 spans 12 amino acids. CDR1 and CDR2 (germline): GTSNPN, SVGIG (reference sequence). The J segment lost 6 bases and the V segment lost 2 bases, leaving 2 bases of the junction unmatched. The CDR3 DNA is TGTGCCTGGAGTAGGGGACAGGGCGAGCAGTACTTC. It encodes CAWSRGQGEQYF.

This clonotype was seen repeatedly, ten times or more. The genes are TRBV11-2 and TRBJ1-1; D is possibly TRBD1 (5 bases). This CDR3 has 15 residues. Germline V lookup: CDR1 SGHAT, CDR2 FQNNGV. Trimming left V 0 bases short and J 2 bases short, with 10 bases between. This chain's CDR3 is CASSLEAGGNTEAFF. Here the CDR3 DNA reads TGTGCCAGCAGCTTAGAGGCTGGGGGAAACACTGAAGCTTTCTTT.

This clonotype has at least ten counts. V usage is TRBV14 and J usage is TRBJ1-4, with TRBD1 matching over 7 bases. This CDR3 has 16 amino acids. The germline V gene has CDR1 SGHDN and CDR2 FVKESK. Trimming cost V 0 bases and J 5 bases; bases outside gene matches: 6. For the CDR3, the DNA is TGTGCCAGCAGCCAAGAACGGGACAGCAAAAATGAAAAACTGTTTTTT. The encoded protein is CASSQERDSKNEKLFF.

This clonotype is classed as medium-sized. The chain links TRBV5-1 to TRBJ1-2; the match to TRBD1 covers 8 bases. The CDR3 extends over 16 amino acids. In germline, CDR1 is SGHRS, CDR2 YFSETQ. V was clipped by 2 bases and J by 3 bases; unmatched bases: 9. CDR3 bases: TGCGCCAGCAGCTTACCTGACAGGGGAGGGGACTATGGCTACACCTTC. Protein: CASSLPDRGGDYGYTF.

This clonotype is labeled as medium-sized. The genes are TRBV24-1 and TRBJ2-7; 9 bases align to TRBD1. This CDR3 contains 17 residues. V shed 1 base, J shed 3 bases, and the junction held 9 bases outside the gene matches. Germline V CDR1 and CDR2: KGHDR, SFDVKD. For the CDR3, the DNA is TGTGCCACCAGTGATTTACAGGGGGCCGTTTCCTTCTACGAGCAGTACTTC. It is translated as CATSDLQGAVSFYEQYF.

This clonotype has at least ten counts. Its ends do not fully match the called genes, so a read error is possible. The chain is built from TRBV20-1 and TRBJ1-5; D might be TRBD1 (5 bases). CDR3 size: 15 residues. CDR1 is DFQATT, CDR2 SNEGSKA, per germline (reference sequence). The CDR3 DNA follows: TGCAGTACTAGTTCGGGACCCTATAGCAATCAGCCCCAGCATTTT. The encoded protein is CSTSSGPYSNQPQHF.

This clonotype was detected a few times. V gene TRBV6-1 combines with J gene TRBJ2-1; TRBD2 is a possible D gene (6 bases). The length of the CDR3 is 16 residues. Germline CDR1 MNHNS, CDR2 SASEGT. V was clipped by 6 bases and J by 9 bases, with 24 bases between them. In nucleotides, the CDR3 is TGTGCCAGCAGCCCCCGTCCCCCTAGCGAAGCGGGTGAGCAGTTCTTC. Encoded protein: CASSPRPPSEAGEQFF.

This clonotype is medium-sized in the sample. The CDR3 is CASSGRSIISGKLFF. As DNA, the CDR3 is TGTGCCAGCAGTGGACGCAGTATTATCAGTGGAAAACTGTTTTTT. The genes are TRBV6-1 and TRBJ1-4; D gene uncertain. Germline V gene sequence: CDR1 MNHNS, CDR2 SASEGT. Trimming removed 4 bases at V and 10 bases at J, with 19 bases between. This CDR3 has 15 residues.

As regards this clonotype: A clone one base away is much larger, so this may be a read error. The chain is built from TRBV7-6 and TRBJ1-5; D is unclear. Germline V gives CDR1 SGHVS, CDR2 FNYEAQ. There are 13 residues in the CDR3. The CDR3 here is CAISMDSNQPQHF. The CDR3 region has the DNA TGTGCCATCAGCATGGACAGCAATCAGCCCCAGCATTTT.

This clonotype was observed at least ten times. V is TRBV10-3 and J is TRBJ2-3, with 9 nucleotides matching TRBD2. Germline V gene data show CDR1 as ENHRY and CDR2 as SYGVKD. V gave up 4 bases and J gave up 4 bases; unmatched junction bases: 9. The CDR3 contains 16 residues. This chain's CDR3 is CAISARHAGGPDTQYF. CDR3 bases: TGTGCCATCAGTGCTCGACATGCGGGAGGGCCAGATACGCAGTATTTT.

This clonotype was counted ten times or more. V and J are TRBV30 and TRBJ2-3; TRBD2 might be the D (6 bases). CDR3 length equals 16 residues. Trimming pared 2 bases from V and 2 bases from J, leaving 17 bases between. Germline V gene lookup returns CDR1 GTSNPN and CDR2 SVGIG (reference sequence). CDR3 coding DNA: TGTGCCTGGAGTCTTCTTCTAGCGCAGTACACAGATACGCAGTATTTT. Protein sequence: CAWSLLLAQYTDTQYF. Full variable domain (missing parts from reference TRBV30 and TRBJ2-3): SQTIHQWPATLVQPVGSPLSLECTVEGTSNPNLYWYRQAAGRGLQLLFYSVGIGQISSEVPQNLSASRPQDRQFILSSKKLLLSDSGFYLCAWSLLLAQYTDTQYFGPGTRLTVL.